This T cell receptor (beta chain) was recovered during a study of cytomegalovirus exposure and HLA in healthy donors (dated by TCRdb to about 2017). Study-level background: According to an earlier analysis of around 600 of the donors, about 180 million T cells yielded some 110 million unique TCR beta sequences and 250 to 350 Gb of sequence data. Alongside the repertoire data, information on donor age, sex, ethnicity and CMV serostatus was compiled. Among 398 genotyped donors of the cohort, an average of around 240,000 unique TCR beta nucleotide sequences were sequenced per donor, 15% to 20% of them non-productive. An earlier analysis of 587 of the donors used high-throughput TCR beta sequencing to judge whether each TCR beta V gene segment behaved as functional or pseudogenic. To predict cytomegalovirus infection status, the study brought together high-throughput TCR immunosequencing, statistical association of individual TCRs with disease status, and machine learning. Of the 300 to 500 genotyped donors, roughly 80% were placed in the genetic ancestry cluster associated with self-reported Caucasian donors. Typing coverage differed by locus: A, B, C, DRB1 and DQB1 were typed in roughly 620-630 donors, DQA1 in about 550, DPA1 in around 600, and DPB1 in around 490. Several DR-DQ haplotypes were handled as single units for association and clustering because linkage in the cohort was strong. An early release that covered some 640 HLA-typed donors contained approximately 300 gigabases of sequencing data and approximately 85 million unique TCR sequences. The study profiled the T cell repertoires of fewer than 850 subjects by immunosequencing and related them to cytomegalovirus serostatus. A later genetic analysis used genome-wide SNP genotypes for about 60% of the roughly 700 donors, treating that subset as a discovery cohort. A separate validation cohort of some 130 different subjects was used in addition to the roughly 670-subject first cohort. Class I and class II HLA loci were covered by the typing at four-digit resolution. In a later analysis, previously published TCR beta repertoires from more than 500 donors were re-analyzed and high-resolution HLA genotyping was added so that TCR occurrence patterns could be studied. The study was designed to test whether signatures of past pathogen exposure could be identified by cataloging public T cell receptors. The later analysis used no new phenotypic data to find candidate immune exposures, relying instead on TCR beta sequences and their occurrence across donors. All discovery cohort repertoires had been generated on a single sequencing platform. Broader findings and caveats from the paper: According to a later genetic analysis, donors in an Asian-associated ancestry cluster had fewer N-insertions in productive TCRs than the approximately 630-donor mean. Most TCR sequences were observed very rarely across donors, whereas some public TCRs were present in many individuals. For the cohort, immune exposure information was limited to CMV serostatus. In a later analysis, HLA-associated TCR beta chains showed more clonal expansion and lower generation probabilities than non-associated chains that were equally common. A further reported finding was that TCR beta sequences accurately predicted the HLA-A and HLA-B alleles for most subjects in the first cohort. A few of the identified cytomegalovirus-associated TCR beta chains were confirmed in vitro to be specific for cytomegalovirus antigens. Because HLA typing was missing for some donors at each locus, association tests included only the typed subset. According to a later analysis, TCR association rates differed among HLA loci, with DRB1 alleles showing the most associated TCRs and HLA-C alleles showing the fewest. A later genetic analysis associated a missense DCLRE1C variant with V-gene and J-gene trimming of TCR beta chains, and an independent cohort replicated the association. The presence/absence analyses assumed that sequencing depth was roughly uniform across donors, and that assumption may not be true. Correlated functional status among segregating V segments might reflect linkage disequilibrium, but an unknown experimental factor could not be ruled out. The classifier was reported to diagnose cytomegalovirus status with high specificity and sensitivity in both the original and validation cohorts. Specific HLA alleles were associated with 15,000 to 20,000 TCR beta sequences at a false discovery rate of 0.05 in a later analysis. The cohort was sequenced for TCR beta chains only, and without alpha or paired-chain data the features that could be detected were limited. A cluster of highly shared sequence variants was judged likely to be a technical artifact of the sequencing pipeline. When HLA alleles, especially DR and DQ, strongly co-occurred, attributing TCR associations to individual alleles was difficult. In an earlier analysis of roughly 560 of the donors, most TCR beta V segments were observed in productive rearrangements about 87% or about 30% of the time, broadly matching IMGT annotations. A total of about 180 TCR beta chains were listed by the study as associated with cytomegalovirus. A later analysis found that most CMV-associated TCR beta chains appeared HLA-restricted, with HLA associations seemingly driven largely by CMV exposure. Because the 87-base-pair reads could not distinguish some IMGT-functional V segments, including TRBV6-2 and TRBV6-3, those segments were excluded. In a later analysis, several top co-occurrence clusters were reported to appear linked to parvovirus B19, influenza, CMV and Epstein-Barr virus. The authors suggested that the approach could potentially be extended to other disease states and immunological phenotypes. About 17 rarely observed V segments, including chromosome 9 orphons, were excluded from the earlier analysis of several hundred of the donors because counts were too low.

The library was built by means of the immunoSEQ multiplex PCR assay. A mixture of 60 forward primers for TCR Vbeta segments and 13 reverse primers for TCR Jbeta segments was used in the multiplex PCR. A multiplex PCR assay on genomic DNA amplified the CDR3 region of rearranged TCR beta genes. On the Illumina HiSeq System, the amplified TCR beta libraries were sequenced as 87-base-pair reads. The authors' analysis ran thus. A later analysis tallied roughly 80 million unique TCR beta chains across the 600 to 700 repertoires, and about 12 million of those chains were shared by two or more donors. Raw reads were error-corrected and collapsed into unique sequences by a nearest-neighbor algorithm in which closely related sequences were merged to remove PCR and sequencing errors. V, D and J gene segments were assigned by aligning CDR3 sequences to IMGT reference sequences. For a sequence to be retained, a match of at least six nucleotides to both a V gene segment and a J gene segment was required. A rearrangement counted as productive if the CDR3 had no stop codons and remained in frame with V and J, and every other rearrangement counted as non-productive. CDR3 was defined by IMGT convention, running from the second conserved V-encoded cysteine to the conserved J-encoded phenylalanine. In an earlier analysis of around 640 of the donors, sequences lacking an unambiguous match to a single V gene segment were excluded. An earlier analysis of around 600 of the donors classified V segments as functional when productive rearrangements were above 56.7% and as segregating when the standard deviation between donors was above 5%. A statistical classification framework was built for diagnosing cytomegalovirus status from the catalog of TCR beta chain sequences. In a later analysis, TCR nucleotide sequences were compared against IMGT/GENE-DB human TR gene sequences so that V and J genes could be assigned. The TCRdist pipeline was used in a later analysis to assign CDR3 sequences and most-parsimonious VDJ recombination scenarios. A later analysis defined each TCR beta chain by its CDR3 amino acid sequence plus V-gene family, and excluded reads lacking a unique V-gene family. As a way to deal with suspected cross-contamination and a sequencing artifact, a later analysis dropped roughly 600 nucleotide sequences that were highly shared and had low generation probability. In a later analysis, a clonal expansion index for each public chain was calculated from normalized within-repertoire ranks of inferred template counts. A later analysis computed generation probabilities with a VDJ recombination model fitted to out-of-frame rearrangements, and checked the results against IGoR. Hypergeometric tests were used in a later analysis to score TCR-TCR, TCR-HLA and TCR-CMV co-occurrence, with a repertoire-size bias correction applied to the TCR pairs. In a later analysis, false discovery rates were estimated by permuting HLA or CMV assignments 20 times. In a later analysis, co-occurring TCRs were grouped using DBSCAN, with TCRdist sequence similarity added in when clustering inside HLA-allele-positive subsets. Co-occurrence clustering excluded repertoires with fewer than 30,000 or more than 120,000 public chains, plus five with anomalous nucleotide sharing. This immuneACCESS table, as held by TCRdb, lists in-frame sequences with V and J called but not all clones. Of the missing ones, under half trace to an unresolved V gene in checked studies; the others have no known cause. The V and J calls and clone size come from that table; D and trimming were worked out from the DNA. Counted in this sample were about 160,000 clones; less than 85% of them appeared once. Of the sample, approximately 1.5% is held by the ten largest clones.

About this clone: The antigen this receptor binds is unknown. Base qualities are not provided; no much larger clone lies one nucleotide away.

V is pared back by 1 base and J by 4 bases, with 16 bases lying between the germline termini. Its CDR3 holds 16 amino acids, cysteine through phenylalanine. Only the CDR3 region is kept as DNA, spanning 48 bases read in frame from base 1. For CDR1 and CDR2, the germline V gene lists SGHVS and FNYEAQ. The cohort was made up of under 800 healthy bone marrow donors. At the time of sampling, all cohort members were nominally healthy, though unrecorded immune exposures were likely present. The donor was CMV seronegative and belonged to the group of approximately 320 seronegative cohort members. Every donor gave a peripheral blood sample, and the peripheral blood mononuclear cells from that sample were used for TCR beta sequencing. Genomic DNA was extracted from the blood cell samples with the Qiagen DNeasy Blood Extraction Kit.

The sample consisted of PBMCs. The sequence came from a male donor in good health and CMV-seronegative. The rearranged segments are TRBV7-6 and TRBJ1-1; a confident D gene designation cannot be given. The DNA reads TGTGCCAGCAGCTTAGTAGCAGCAGAGGATCGCACTGAAGCTTTCTTT. This translates into CASSLVAAEDRTEAFF. When the CDR3 is completed using the reference TRBV7-6 and TRBJ1-1 genes on either side, the full variable domain is GAGVSQSPRYKVTKRGQDVALRCDPISGHVSLYWYRQALGQGPEFLTYFNYEAQQDKSGLPNDRFSAERPEGSISTLTIQRTEQRDSAMYRCASSLVAAEDRTEAFFGQGTRLTVV.